This T cell receptor (beta chain) derives from a study of shared clonotypes between healthy human individuals. Sequencing used immunoSEQ multiplex PCR; TCRdb keeps in-frame clones, though not all of them. The profile shows about 2.1 million clones, just over 90% of them singletons. CDR1 and CDR2 from the germline V gene are MNHEY and SMNVEV (reference sequence). The junction had 7 bases not matched to a gene; V was cut back by 3 bases and J by 6 bases. The CDR3 is 14 amino acids. Naive CD8 isolation took CD45RO-negative cells positively selected for CCR7 and excluded terminally differentiated effector memory CD45RA+ cells.

The chain combines TRBV27 with TRBJ1-2; 7 bases match TRBD1. What was sequenced was naive CD8+ T cells from PBMCs. This sequence was found in a young man in good health. Some clones in this sample may be carry-over from other donors' samples. This CDR3 is CASSFNGGGDGYTF. The CDR3 DNA is TGTGCCAGCAGTTTCAATGGAGGGGGCGATGGCTACACCTTC.